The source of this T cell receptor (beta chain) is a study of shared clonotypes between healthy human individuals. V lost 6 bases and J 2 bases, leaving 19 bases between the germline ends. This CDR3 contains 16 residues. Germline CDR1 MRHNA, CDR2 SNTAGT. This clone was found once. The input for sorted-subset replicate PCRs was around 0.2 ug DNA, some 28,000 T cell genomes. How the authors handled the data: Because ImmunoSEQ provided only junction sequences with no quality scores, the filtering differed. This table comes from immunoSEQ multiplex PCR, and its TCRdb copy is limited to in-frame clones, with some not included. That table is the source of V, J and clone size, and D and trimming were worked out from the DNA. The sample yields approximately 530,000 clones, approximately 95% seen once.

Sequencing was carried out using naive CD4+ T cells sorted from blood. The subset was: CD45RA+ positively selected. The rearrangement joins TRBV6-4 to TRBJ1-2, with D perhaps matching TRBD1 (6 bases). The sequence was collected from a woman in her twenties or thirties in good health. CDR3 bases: TGTGCCAGCAGCCCACCTCCGGGACATACGAACTATGGCTACACCTTC. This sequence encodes CASSPPPGHTNYGYTF.